The T cell receptor beta chain under discussion was sequenced for a study of shared clonotypes between healthy human individuals. The table came from immunoSEQ multiplex PCR; TCRdb's copy has only in-frame clones and leaves some out. Of about 2.3 million clones listed, over 85% are singletons. The CDR3 is made up of 13 amino acids. Germline-derived CDR1 and CDR2 are WSHSY and SAAADI. The V end was cut by 6 bases, the J end by 4 bases, with 10 bases between. The specimen was naive CD4+ T cells from PBMCs. Described subset: CD45RA+ positively selected. This clonotype originated in a man aged 18 to 29 in good health. Some clones in this sample may be carry-over from other donors' samples. The chain employs TRBV10-2 and TRBJ2-1; D is ambiguous. CDR3 DNA: TGCGCCAGCAGAGGTGACCAATACAATGAGCAGTTCTTC. Its protein product is CASRGDQYNEQFF.